This T cell receptor (beta chain) was obtained from a study of T cells in localized non-small cell lung cancer. Study-wide findings and caveats: Heterogeneity is still possible, as just one tumor region was sequenced. For the top 100 tumor clones, a median about 62 also appeared in adjacent lung. Of the tissues analyzed, uninvolved adjacent lung showed maximal T cell clonality, greater than tumor.

In regard to this clone: What it recognizes is unknown.

Using immunoSEQ multiplex PCR, the repertoire was profiled, and TCRdb retains in-frame clones only, with some absent. The profile shows 45,000 to 60,000 clones, around 86% of them singletons. The CDR3 is made up of 14 amino acids. With 6 bases removed from V and 0 bases from J, the gap between germline ends came to 10 bases. The germline V gene has CDR1 SNHLY and CDR2 FYNNEI. This chain joins TRBV2 and TRBJ2-3; D unresolved. The specimen was PBMCs, collected before any cancer treatment. The source of this sequence is a man between 40 and 70 years old with stage II lung adenocarcinoma. The CDR3, as DNA: TGTGCCAGCAGCGCACTCACTAGCACAGATACGCAGTATTTT. This encodes CASSALTSTDTQYF.